The present T cell receptor (beta chain) was sequenced within a study of blood T cell repertoires in COVID-19. Background on the study: Some COVID-19 samples were acute and others convalescent; all came from the United States, Italy and Spain. PBMCs, B-cell-depleted T cells, or T cells provided the cDNA or gDNA that made up the material.

This CDR3 is built from 15 residues. Germline V gene sequence: CDR1 LNHDA, CDR2 SQIVND (reference sequence). The V end lost 6 bases, the J end lost 0 bases, and 14 bases lay between the germline ends. This clone has a single count. Source study methods: Scientists estimated how many nucleated cells there were by amplifying reference gene primers. TCRdb keeps only in-frame clones here, not all; method: immunoSEQ multiplex PCR. V and J calls and clone size are as listed in that table; D and trimming were resolved from the DNA. The table lists 180,000 or so clones, 90% of them singletons. The material sequenced was peripheral blood. V gene TRBV19 combines with J gene TRBJ1-1, with D unresolved. The source is a man between 50 and 59 years old with acute or convalescent COVID-19. The CDR3 coding sequence is TGTGCCAGTAGGGATCAGGTGACGATGAACACTGAAGCTTTCTTT. Amino acid sequence: CASRDQVTMNTEAFF.